The 25 T cell receptor beta chains reported below all come from one sample, sequenced in a study of read filtering for tumor transcriptome and immune sequencing. Molecular barcoded adaptors covering alpha/delta and beta/gamma chains were used on roughly 400 ng RNA. TCRdb passed the reads through MiXCR, listing each CDR3 protein once. The sample includes approximately 65,000 distinct CDR3 sequences, 11% to 15% of them seen just once. The specimen was a population of CD138-negative cells sorted from bone marrow. The receptor set was obtained from a donor aged 40 or over with multiple myeloma.

The chain couples TRBV2 to TRBJ2-7, with 8 bases aligning to TRBD1. J lost 6 bases, V lost 6 bases, and 16 bases had no gene match. This CDR3 is 16 amino acids long. Germline CDR1 and CDR2: SNHLY and FYNNEI. The CDR3 is CASRVRIPGQVGEQYF. The CDR3 DNA sequence: TGTGCCAGCAGGGTACGGATCCCGGGACAGGTCGGCGAGCAGTACTTC.

At least ten counts were recorded for this clonotype. The gene calls are TRBV20-1 and TRBJ2-7; TRBD2 agrees at 14 bases. In germline, CDR1 is DFQATT, CDR2 SNEGSKA (reference sequence). V lost 6 bases to trimming and J lost 5 bases; unmatched junction nucleotides: 9. The CDR3 is made up of 15 amino acids. The CDR3 sequence: CSALSGTSGSDEQYF. CDR3 DNA: TGCAGTGCGCTATCCGGGACTAGCGGGAGCGACGAGCAGTACTTC.

This clonotype has ten or more counts. The gene calls are TRBV6-5 and TRBJ2-7; 7 positions match TRBD1. The CDR3 runs to 12 residues. CDR1 is MNHEY and CDR2 is SVGAGI in the germline V gene. Unmatched junction bases numbered 6, after V lost 6 bases and J lost 7 bases. CDR3 loop: CASRNRGEEQYF. The CDR3 nucleotides are TGTGCCAGCAGAAACAGGGGTGAGGAGCAGTACTTC.

Regarding this clonotype: Germline is not matched at one junction end, which may reflect a read error. The chain combines TRBV29-1 with TRBJ2-6; D possibly uses TRBD1 or TRBD2 (5 bases each). Germline CDR1 reads SQVTM; CDR2 reads ANQGSEA. The CDR3 has 15 amino acids. The CDR3 DNA follows: TGCAGCGTTGAAGGACGGGGCTCTGGGGCCAACGGCCTGACTTTC. As protein: CSVEGRGSGANGLTF. Filled out from reference TRBV29-1 and TRBJ2-6, the complete variable domain reads SAVISQKPSRDICQRGTSLTIQCQVDSQVTMMFWYRQQPGQSLTLIATANQGSEATYESGFVIDKFPISRPNLTFSTLTVSNMSPEDSSIYLCSVEGRGSGANGLTFGAGSRLTVL.

The V call is TRBV4-1, the J call TRBJ2-3; 11 nucleotides match TRBD1. The CDR3 length is 15 residues. V lost 4 bases to trimming and J lost 4 bases; unmatched junction nucleotides: 4. Germline values: CDR1 MGHRA, CDR2 YSYEKL. CDR3 loop: CASSPPGQGADTQYF. CDR3 nucleotides: TGCGCCAGCAGCCCGCCGGGACAGGGGGCAGATACGCAGTATTTT.

Many counts were recorded for this clonotype. The chain recombines TRBV4-3 with TRBJ2-3, with unresolved D. V was pared by 1 base and J by 3 bases, with 14 bases between. Per the germline V gene, CDR1 is LGHNA and CDR2 is YSLEER. The CDR3 is 16 amino acids. CDR3 loop: CASSQGGHRKTDTQYF. The DNA of the CDR3 is TGCGCCAGCAGCCAAGGAGGTCACCGAAAAACAGATACGCAGTATTTT.

There are many counts of this clonotype. Relative to the germline gene, one junction end is altered; a read error may explain this. The chain is built from TRBV7-7 and TRBJ2-5; TRBD2 might be the D (6 bases). CDR3 length: 13 residues. Germline CDR1 is SSHAT and CDR2 is FNYEAQ (reference sequence). The CDR3 region is CASSLSGEETQYF. The CDR3 bases are TGTGCTAGCAGCTTATCGGGAGAAGAGACCCAGTACTTC.

This clonotype was counted only a few times. Since a much larger clone is just one base distant, this may be a read error. This chain connects TRBV4-1 to TRBJ2-6; the D gene is possibly TRBD1 (6 bases). V lost 4 bases and J lost 0, with 19 bases in between. CDR1 is MGHRA, CDR2 YSYEKL, per germline. The CDR3 totals 19 residues. The CDR3 nucleotides are TGCGCCAGCAGCCTGAGCCGGGACAAGGCGGACTCTGGGGCCAACGTCCTGACTTTC. This sequence encodes CASSLSRDKADSGANVLTF.

This clonotype came up many times. The rearrangement uses TRBV29-1 and TRBJ2-1; 10 bases map to TRBD2. From germline, CDR1 is SQVTM and CDR2 ANQGSEA. With V trimmed by 4 bases and J by 9 bases, 12 bases remained unmatched. The CDR3 has 15 residues. The CDR3 reads CSVATSGERSGEQFF. As DNA, the CDR3 is TGCAGCGTTGCCACTAGCGGGGAGAGGTCGGGTGAGCAGTTCTTC.

The chain employs TRBV5-1 and TRBJ2-4, with D perhaps TRBD1 (6 bases). CDR3 length equals 15 residues. Trimming shortened V by 2 bases and J by 5 bases, and 14 bases separated the two germline ends. Per germline, CDR1 SGHRS and CDR2 YFSETQ. CDR3 loop: CASSLVQGIENIQYF. For the CDR3, the DNA is TGCGCCAGCAGCTTAGTACAGGGTATAGAAAACATTCAGTACTTC.

This clonotype was seen ten or more times. Here the CDR3 DNA reads TGTGCCAGCGCCACAGGAGCAAGGTCCTACGAGCAGTACTTC. As protein: CASATGARSYEQYF. The chain carries TRBV28 and TRBJ2-7, with D perhaps TRBD1 (5 bases). With 8 bases removed from V and 1 base from J, the gap between germline ends came to 15 bases. The germline CDR1 and CDR2 sequences are MDHEN and SYDVKM. The CDR3 loop spans 14 amino acids. Drawing the rest from reference TRBV28 and TRBJ2-7, the complete variable domain is DVKVTQSSRYLVKRTGEKVFLECVQDMDHENMFWYRQDPGLGLRLIYFSYDVKMKEKGDIPEGYSVSREKKERFSLILESASTNQTSMYLCASATGARSYEQYFGPGTRLTVT.

On this clonotype: This may arise from a read error, as a much more abundant clone is one base away. The CDR3 sequence is CASSKGSGLRTGTQYF. The CDR3 DNA sequence: TGTGCCAGCAGTAAAGGTAGCGGCCTACGCACAGGTACGCAGTATTTT. The J gene is TRBJ2-3, the V gene TRBV6-1, with D maybe TRBD2 (6 bases). The CDR3 has 16 amino acids. The germline V gene encodes CDR1 MNHNS and CDR2 SASEGT.

This clonotype was detected many times. The chain links TRBV29-1 to TRBJ2-1, with no clear D. Germline V gene data show CDR1 as SQVTM and CDR2 as ANQGSEA. Trimming pared 5 bases from V and 7 bases from J, leaving 15 bases between. The CDR3 is made up of 13 amino acids. The CDR3 DNA reads TGCAGCGTTTCGGTTCGTGGGGTGAATGAGCAGTTCTTC. Amino acids: CSVSVRGVNEQFF.

This clonotype was seen at least ten times. Here the CDR3 DNA reads TGCGCCAGCAACCGGTTGGCTAGCAACAATGAGCAGTTCTTC. Protein sequence: CASNRLASNNEQFF. The rearrangement joins TRBV5-1 to TRBJ2-1; tentative D call: TRBD2 (5 bases). Germline CDR1 SGHRS, CDR2 YFSETQ. This CDR3 spans 14 amino acids. The V and J ends lost 6 bases and 5 bases respectively, with 15 bases between them.

This clonotype was counted at least ten times. This chain links TRBV14 with TRBJ2-1; the D is unclear. The CDR3 has 12 residues. From germline, CDR1 is SGHDN and CDR2 FVKESK. Trimming stripped 6 bases from V and 6 bases from J, with 9 bases between. This CDR3 reads CASRAAGNEQFF. CDR3 bases: TGTGCCAGCAGAGCAGCAGGCAATGAGCAGTTCTTC.

This clonotype was recorded many times. The chain employs TRBV7-7 and TRBJ2-1, with TRBD1 matching 7 bases. Germline V gene sequence: CDR1 SSHAT, CDR2 FNYEAQ (reference sequence). This CDR3 is 14 amino acids long. DNA for the CDR3: TGTGCTAGTTCACCGGGACAGTCATTAGATGAGCAGTTCTTC. This encodes CASSPGQSLDEQFF. The full variable domain, its missing parts supplied by reference TRBV7-7 and TRBJ2-1, is GAGVSQSPRYKVTKRGQDVTLRCDPISSHATLYWYQQALGQGPEFLTYFNYEAQPDKSGLPSDRFSAERPEGSISTLTIQRTEQRDSAMYRCASSPGQSLDEQFFGPGTRLTVL.

This clonotype has a count of ten or more. The CDR3 nucleotides are TGTGCCAGTAGTATAGGGGCCGGGGGCTATTACGAGCAGTACTTC. It encodes CASSIGAGGYYEQYF. The chain recombines TRBV19 with TRBJ2-7; the D gene could be TRBD1 or TRBD2 (6 bases each). V was trimmed by 1 base and J by 4 bases, leaving 14 bases between them. The V gene's germline CDR1 is LNHDA and CDR2 SQIVND (reference sequence). The CDR3 extends over 15 amino acids.

The sample holds many counts of this clonotype. CDR3 amino acids: CASSLAVNTYEQYF. The CDR3 coding sequence is TGCGCCAGCAGCTTGGCCGTCAATACCTACGAGCAGTACTTC. The chain combines TRBV5-1 with TRBJ2-7; D is uncertain. There are 14 residues in the CDR3. Germline assignment: CDR1 SGHRS and CDR2 YFSETQ. V was clipped by 0 bases and J by 2 bases, with 9 bases between them. Together with reference TRBV5-1 and TRBJ2-7, the CDR3 gives the full variable domain: KAGVTQTPRYLIKTRGQQVTLSCSPISGHRSVSWYQQTPGQGLQFLFEYFSETQRNKGNFPGRFSGRQFSNSRSEMNVSTLELGDSALYLCASSLAVNTYEQYFGPGTRLTVT.

This clonotype was counted ten times or more. The chain is built from TRBV5-1 and TRBJ1-1; D is possibly TRBD1 (6 bases). Germline assignment: CDR1 SGHRS and CDR2 YFSETQ. Trimming removed 0 bases at V and 1 base at J, with 13 bases between. The CDR3 contains 16 residues. CDR3 amino acids: CASSLGDKLTNTEAFF. CDR3 DNA sequence: TGCGCCAGCAGCTTGGGGGACAAATTAACGAACACTGAAGCTTTCTTT. Full variable domain (outside the CDR3, taken from reference TRBV5-1 and TRBJ1-1): KAGVTQTPRYLIKTRGQQVTLSCSPISGHRSVSWYQQTPGQGLQFLFEYFSETQRNKGNFPGRFSGRQFSNSRSEMNVSTLELGDSALYLCASSLGDKLTNTEAFFGQGTRLTVV.

This clonotype was seen ten or more times. The CDR3 nucleotides read TGTGCCAGCAGCTTGGAAGTTTTCAATGAGCAGTTCTTC. This encodes CASSLEVFNEQFF. The V gene is TRBV5-6, the J gene TRBJ2-1; D gene uncertain. Trimming took off 0 bases at V and 6 bases at J, with 7 bases between the two ends. In germline, CDR1 is SGHDT, CDR2 YYEEEE. This CDR3 contains 13 residues. Full variable domain (rest looked up from reference TRBV5-6 and TRBJ2-1): DAGVTQSPTHLIKTRGQQVTLRCSPKSGHDTVSWYQQALGQGPQFIFQYYEEEERQRGNFPDRFSGHQFPNYSSELNVNALLLGDSALYLCASSLEVFNEQFFGPGTRLTVL.

The chain couples TRBV15 to TRBJ2-1; D could derive from TRBD1 or TRBD2 (5 bases each). The V end lost 4 bases, the J end lost 4 bases, and 11 bases lay between the germline ends. The CDR3 has 14 amino acids. The germline V gene encodes CDR1 LNHNV and CDR2 YYDKDF (reference sequence). This chain's CDR3 is CATSNLGTYNEQFF. In nucleotides, the CDR3 is TGTGCCACCAGCAATCTCGGGACGTACAATGAGCAGTTCTTC.

In this sample, this clonotype turned up many times. V gene TRBV20-1 combines with J gene TRBJ2-7, with TRBD1 as a possible D gene (6 bases). The CDR3 is 13 residues long. Germline V gene lookup returns CDR1 DFQATT and CDR2 SNEGSKA (reference sequence). The V end was cut by 5 bases, the J end by 0 bases, with 11 bases between. DNA of the CDR3: TGCAGTGCTCGGGACACCCACTCCTACGAGCAGTACTTC. This encodes CSARDTHSYEQYF.

This clonotype showed up many times. The rearrangement links TRBV6-5 to TRBJ2-7, with 7 bases that match TRBD1. V lost 5 bases and J lost 4; bases outside the gene matches: 11. Per the germline V gene, CDR1 is MNHEY and CDR2 is SVGAGI. The CDR3 sequence is 15 residues long. CDR3 DNA: TGTGCCAGCAGTAATACCCCGGGACAGTTATACGAGCAGTACTTC. This codes for CASSNTPGQLYEQYF.

On this clonotype: A much larger clonotype is one base distant, so this may be a read error. This rearrangement joins TRBV6-5 to TRBJ2-7, with a tentative D call TRBD1 (5 bases). CDR3 size: 15 residues. V lost 2 bases and J lost 7, with 18 bases in between. Germline V gene data show CDR1 as MNHEY and CDR2 as SVGAGI. CDR3 DNA sequence: TGTGCCAGCAGTTACGATGTACAGGACCTACGGGAGCAGTACTTC. Translating it yields CASSYDVQDLREQYF.

There are many counts of this clonotype. The chain combines TRBV7-2 with TRBJ2-2; TRBD2 might be the D (5 bases). The CDR3 covers 14 residues. Germline CDR1 and CDR2: SGHTA and FQGNSA. Trimming cost V 4 bases and J 6 bases, with 12 bases left between them. The CDR3 sequence: CASSSGISAGELFF. The CDR3 region has the DNA TGTGCCAGCAGCTCCGGGATTAGCGCCGGGGAGCTGTTTTTT. Supplemented by reference TRBV7-2 and TRBJ2-2, the full variable domain reads GAGVSQSPSNKVTEKGKDVELRCDPISGHTALYWYRQSLGQGLEFLIYFQGNSAPDKSGLPSDRFSAERTGGSVSTLTIQRTQQEDSAVYLCASSSGISAGELFFGEGSRLTVL.